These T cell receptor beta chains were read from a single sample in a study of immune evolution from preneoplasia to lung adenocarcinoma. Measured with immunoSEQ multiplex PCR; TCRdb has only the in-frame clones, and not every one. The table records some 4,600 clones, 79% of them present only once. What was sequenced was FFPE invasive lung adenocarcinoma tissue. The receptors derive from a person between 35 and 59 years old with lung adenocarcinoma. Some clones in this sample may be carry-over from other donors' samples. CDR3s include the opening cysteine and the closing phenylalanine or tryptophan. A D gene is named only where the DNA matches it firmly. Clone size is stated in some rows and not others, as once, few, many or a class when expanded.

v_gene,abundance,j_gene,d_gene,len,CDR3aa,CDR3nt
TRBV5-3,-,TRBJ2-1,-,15,CARSPRSSAYNEQFF,TGTGCCAGAAGCCCCCGGTCAAGCGCCTACAATGAGCAGTTCTTC
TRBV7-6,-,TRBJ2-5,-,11,CASSPGETQYF,TGTGCCAGCAGCCCCGGAGAGACCCAGTACTTC
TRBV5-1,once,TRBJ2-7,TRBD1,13,CASSWDRAYEQYF,TGCGCCAGCAGCTGGGACAGAGCCTACGAGCAGTACTTC
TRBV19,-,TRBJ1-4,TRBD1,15,CASSLDRVGGEKLFF,TGTGCCAGTAGTCTCGACAGGGTCGGGGGAGAAAAACTGTTTTTT
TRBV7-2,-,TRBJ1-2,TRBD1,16,CASSLTAGGGHIGYTF,TGTGCCAGCAGCCTCACCGCAGGAGGGGGCCATATTGGCTACACCTTC
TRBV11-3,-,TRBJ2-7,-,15,CASSLEGTWSYEQYF,TGTGCCAGCAGCTTAGAAGGCACGTGGTCGTACGAGCAGTACTTC
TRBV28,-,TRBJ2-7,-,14,CASSTPGRNYEQYF,TGTGCCAGCAGTACCCCGGGACGGAACTACGAGCAGTACTTC
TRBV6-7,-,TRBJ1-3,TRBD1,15,CASKGAPIGGNTIYF,TGTGCCTCAAAGGGGGCACCTATAGGAGGAAACACCATATATTTT
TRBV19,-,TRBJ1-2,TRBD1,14,CASRRDRDPYGYTF,TGTGCCAGTAGACGGGACAGGGACCCCTATGGCTACACCTTC
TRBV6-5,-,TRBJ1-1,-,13,CASSLGQNTEAFF,TGTGCCAGCAGTTTGGGCCAGAACACTGAAGCTTTCTTT